A selection of T cell receptor beta chains follows, all from one sample in a study of T cell changes during pregnancy in multiple sclerosis. Produced via immunoSEQ multiplex PCR; TCRdb's table is partial and in-frame only. The sample holds about 62,000 clones, about 88% seen once. The starting material was peripheral blood, obtained in the first trimester of pregnancy. The receptor set was obtained from a female donor with multiple sclerosis, enrolled in a pregnancy study. Both conserved end residues are part of each CDR3. D genes are given only for firm matches. Expanded clones get a size class; other rows say once, few or many, or leave the size out.

TRBJ2-5 - TRBV5-1 TRBD1 CASTSGQVQETQYF TGCGCCAGCACCTCAGGACAGGTCCAAGAGACCCAGTACTTC
TRBJ2-1 - TRBV4-3 - CASSQDTGYSYNEQFF TGCGCCAGCAGCCAAGACACGGGATACTCCTACAATGAGCAGTTCTTC
TRBJ2-7 - TRBV27 - CASTSRVESYEQYF TGTGCCAGCACATCCAGGGTGGAATCCTACGAGCAGTACTTC
TRBJ1-1 - TRBV10-3 TRBD1 CAISGGIGQERTEAFF TGTGCCATCAGTGGGGGGATAGGACAGGAGAGGACTGAAGCTTTCTTT
TRBJ1-5 - TRBV5-1 TRBD1 CASSPQGAVNQPQHF TGCGCCAGCAGCCCACAGGGGGCCGTCAATCAGCCCCAGCATTTT
TRBJ2-1 - TRBV7-7 TRBD1 CASSSVYHRGNYNEQFF TGTGCCAGCAGCTCCGTATACCACAGGGGTAACTACAATGAGCAGTTCTTC
TRBJ2-7 - TRBV11-2 - CASSDTAYEQYF TGTGCCAGCAGCGACACTGCCTACGAGCAGTACTTC
TRBJ1-1 - TRBV5-5 TRBD1 CASSLFSGTGVTAFF TGTGCCAGCAGCTTGTTCTCCGGGACAGGGGTAACAGCTTTCTTT
TRBJ2-7 - TRBV5-1 TRBD1 CASRRQGAYEQYF TGCGCCAGCAGACGACAGGGGGCCTACGAGCAGTACTTC
TRBJ1-1 once TRBV18 - CASSSVREQRTAFF TGTGCCAGCTCATCGGTTCGGGAGCAGAGGACGGCTTTCTTT
TRBJ1-6 - TRBV30 TRBD1 CAWLQGGPLHF TGTGCCTGGCTACAGGGGGGGCCCCTCCACTTT
TRBJ1-5 once TRBV7-8 TRBD1 CASSSLRQGENQPQHF TGTGCCAGCAGCTCACTCCGACAGGGTGAAAATCAGCCCCAGCATTTT
TRBJ1-1 - TRBV5-1 - CASSLGMSARLNTEAFF TGCGCCAGCAGCTTGGGGATGAGCGCCAGATTGAACACTGAAGCTTTCTTT
TRBJ1-1 - TRBV2 TRBD1 CASRGDRGNTEAFF TGTGCCAGCAGGGGGGACAGGGGGAACACTGAAGCTTTCTTT
TRBJ1-6 - TRBV5-6 - CASSYWRGRRNSPLHF TGTGCCAGCAGCTATTGGCGAGGGAGGCGGAATTCACCCCTCCACTTT
TRBJ2-5 - TRBV30 - CAWSTGRETQYF TGTGCCTGGAGCACAGGGCGAGAGACCCAGTACTTC
TRBJ2-3 - TRBV27 - CASSLRKNEADTQYF TGTGCCAGCAGTTTAAGAAAGAACGAGGCAGATACGCAGTATTTT
TRBJ2-2 - TRBV5-6 - CASSLTVIGELFF TGTGCCAGCAGCTTAACGGTGATCGGGGAGCTGTTTTTT
TRBJ2-5 - TRBV7-2 TRBD2 CASSLRGAGGPYQETQYF TGTGCCAGCAGCTTAAGGGGGGCGGGAGGGCCGTACCAAGAGACCCAGTACTTC
TRBJ1-2 - TRBV6-1 - CASSEAVGGYGYTF TGTGCCAGCAGTGAAGCGGTGGGAGGCTATGGCTACACCTTC